This TCR beta chain was recorded in a study of CD8+ T cells in alopecia areata. Overall study results and limits: Especially in alopecia totalis/universalis, lesional scalp showed greater clonality than normal scalp did. Unlike in mice, where it was clearer, TCR sharing across patients was less clear, possibly HLA-related.

Germline CDR1 SEHNR, CDR2 FQNEAQ (reference sequence). V trimming: 5 bases; J trimming: 6 bases; junction bases outside the gene matches: 8. The CDR3 is 15 amino acids. Sorting from PBMCs produced CD4+ and CD8+ T cells. cDNA reverse transcribed from extracted RNA served as the sequencing template. Measured with immunoSEQ multiplex PCR; TCRdb has only the in-frame clones, and not every one. The sample records 200,000 or so clones, roughly 50% being singletons. In regard to this clone: The antigen is not known.

Sequences were obtained from CD8+ T cells sorted from blood. The chain has TRBV7-9 and TRBJ1-4; 8 bases fit TRBD1. This receptor was taken from a human donor in good health. This CDR3 is CASSPPGQEDEKLFF. The CDR3 bases are TGTGCCAGCAGCCCACCGGGACAGGAGGATGAAAAACTGTTTTTT.